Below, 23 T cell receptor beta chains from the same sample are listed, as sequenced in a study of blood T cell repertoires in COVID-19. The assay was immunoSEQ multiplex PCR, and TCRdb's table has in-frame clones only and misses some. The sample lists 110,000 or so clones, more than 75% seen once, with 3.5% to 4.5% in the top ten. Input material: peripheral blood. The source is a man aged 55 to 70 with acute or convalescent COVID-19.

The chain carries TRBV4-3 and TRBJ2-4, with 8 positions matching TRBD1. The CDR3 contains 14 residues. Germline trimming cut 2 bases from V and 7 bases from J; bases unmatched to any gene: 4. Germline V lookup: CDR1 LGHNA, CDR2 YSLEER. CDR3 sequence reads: CASSQFTGGNIQYF. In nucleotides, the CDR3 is TGCGCCAGCAGCCAATTCACAGGGGGGAACATTCAGTACTTC.

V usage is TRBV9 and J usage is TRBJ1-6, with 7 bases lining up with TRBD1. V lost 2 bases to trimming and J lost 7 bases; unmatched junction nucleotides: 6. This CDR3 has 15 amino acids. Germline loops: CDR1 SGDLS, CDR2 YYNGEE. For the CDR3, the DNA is TGTGCCAGCAGCGTGGCCGGGACAGCGAATTCACCCCTCCACTTT. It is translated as CASSVAGTANSPLHF.

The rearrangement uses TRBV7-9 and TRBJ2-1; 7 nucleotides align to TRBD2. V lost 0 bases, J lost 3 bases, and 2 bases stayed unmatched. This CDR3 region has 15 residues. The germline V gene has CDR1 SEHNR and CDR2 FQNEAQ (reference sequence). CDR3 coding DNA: TGTGCCAGCAGCTTAGCCAGCGGGATCTACAATGAGCAGTTCTTC. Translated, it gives CASSLASGIYNEQFF.

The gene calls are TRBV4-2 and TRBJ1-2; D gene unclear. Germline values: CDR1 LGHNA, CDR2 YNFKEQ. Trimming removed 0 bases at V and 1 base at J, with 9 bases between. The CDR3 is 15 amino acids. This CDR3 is CASSQERADNYGYTF. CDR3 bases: TGTGCCAGCAGCCAAGAGCGGGCCGATAACTATGGCTACACCTTC.

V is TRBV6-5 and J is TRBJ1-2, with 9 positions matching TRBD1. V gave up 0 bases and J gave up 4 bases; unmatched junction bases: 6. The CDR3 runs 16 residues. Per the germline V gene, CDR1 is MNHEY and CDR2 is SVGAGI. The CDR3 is CASSYSSPGQGYGYTF. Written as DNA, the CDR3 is TGTGCCAGCAGTTACTCCTCCCCGGGACAGGGCTATGGCTACACCTTC.

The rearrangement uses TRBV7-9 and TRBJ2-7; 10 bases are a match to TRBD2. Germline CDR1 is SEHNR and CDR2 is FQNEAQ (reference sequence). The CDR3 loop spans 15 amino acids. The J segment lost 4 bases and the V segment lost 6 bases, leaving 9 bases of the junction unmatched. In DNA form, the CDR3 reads TGTGCCAGCAGTGTCCCTTCTAGCGGGAGTTACGAGCAGTACTTC. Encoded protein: CASSVPSSGSYEQYF. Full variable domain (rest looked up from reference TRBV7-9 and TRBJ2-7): DTGVSQNPRHKITKRGQNVTFRCDPISEHNRLYWYRQTLGQGPEFLTYFQNEAQLEKSRLLSDRFSAERPKGSFSTLEIQRTEQGDSAMYLCASSVPSSGSYEQYFGPGTRLTVT.

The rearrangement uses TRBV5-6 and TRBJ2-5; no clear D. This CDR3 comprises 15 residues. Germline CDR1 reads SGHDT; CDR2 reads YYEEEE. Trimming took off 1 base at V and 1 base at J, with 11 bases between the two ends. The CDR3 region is CASSLLPRGQETQYF. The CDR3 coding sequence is TGTGCCAGCAGCTTGTTACCGCGCGGCCAAGAGACCCAGTACTTC.

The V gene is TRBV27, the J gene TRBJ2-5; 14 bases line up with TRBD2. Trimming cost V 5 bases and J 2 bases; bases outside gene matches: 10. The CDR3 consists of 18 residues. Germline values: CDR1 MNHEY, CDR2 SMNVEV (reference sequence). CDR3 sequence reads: CASSPTTGLAGDQETQYF. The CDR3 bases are TGTGCCAGCAGTCCTACGACGGGACTAGCGGGAGATCAAGAGACCCAGTACTTC.

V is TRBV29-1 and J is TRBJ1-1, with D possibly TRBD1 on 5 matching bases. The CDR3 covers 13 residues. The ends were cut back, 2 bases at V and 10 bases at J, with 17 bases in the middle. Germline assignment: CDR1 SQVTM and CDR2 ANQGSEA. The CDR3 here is CSVEPWTEQGAFF. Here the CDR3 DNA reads TGCAGCGTTGAACCGTGGACGGAGCAGGGAGCTTTCTTT. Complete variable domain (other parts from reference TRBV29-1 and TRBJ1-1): SAVISQKPSRDICQRGTSLTIQCQVDSQVTMMFWYRQQPGQSLTLIATANQGSEATYESGFVIDKFPISRPNLTFSTLTVSNMSPEDSSIYLCSVEPWTEQGAFFGQGTRLTVV.

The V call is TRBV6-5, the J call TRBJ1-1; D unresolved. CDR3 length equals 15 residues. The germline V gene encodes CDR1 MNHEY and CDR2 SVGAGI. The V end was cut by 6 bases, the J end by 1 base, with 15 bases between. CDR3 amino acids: CASSFGLSRNTEAFF. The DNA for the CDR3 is TGTGCCAGCAGCTTCGGACTGAGTCGGAACACTGAAGCTTTCTTT.

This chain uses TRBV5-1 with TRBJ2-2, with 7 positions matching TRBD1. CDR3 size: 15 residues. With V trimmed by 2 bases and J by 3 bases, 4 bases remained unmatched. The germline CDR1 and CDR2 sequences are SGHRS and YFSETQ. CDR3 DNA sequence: TGCGCCAGCAGCTTAGGCCAGGGGGACACCGGGGAGCTGTTTTTT. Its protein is CASSLGQGDTGELFF.

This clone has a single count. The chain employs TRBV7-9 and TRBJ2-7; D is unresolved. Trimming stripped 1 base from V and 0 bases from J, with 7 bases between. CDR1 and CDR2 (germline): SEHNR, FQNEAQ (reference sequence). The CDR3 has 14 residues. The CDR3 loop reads CASSLGASSYEQYF. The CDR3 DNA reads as TGTGCCAGCAGCTTAGGAGCTTCCTCCTACGAGCAGTACTTC.

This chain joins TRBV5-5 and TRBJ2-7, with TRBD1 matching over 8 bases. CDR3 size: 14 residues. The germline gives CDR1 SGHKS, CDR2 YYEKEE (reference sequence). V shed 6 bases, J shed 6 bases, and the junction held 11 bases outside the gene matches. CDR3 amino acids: CASTQQDRVGEQYF. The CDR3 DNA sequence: TGTGCCAGCACCCAACAGGACAGGGTAGGCGAGCAGTACTTC.

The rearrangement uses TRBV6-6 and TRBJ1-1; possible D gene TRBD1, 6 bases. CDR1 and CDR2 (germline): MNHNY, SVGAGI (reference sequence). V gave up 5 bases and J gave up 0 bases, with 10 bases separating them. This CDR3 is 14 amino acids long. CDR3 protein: CASSQTGLNTEAFF. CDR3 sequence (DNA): TGTGCCAGCAGTCAAACAGGGCTGAACACTGAAGCTTTCTTT.

The CDR3 here is CSGRQGSDYGYTF. DNA of the CDR3: TGCAGCGGTCGACAGGGCTCGGACTATGGCTACACCTTC. V gene TRBV29-1 combines with J gene TRBJ1-2; 7 nucleotides agree with TRBD1. J gave up 3 bases and V 7 bases, and 8 bases lay outside the gene matches. Per the germline V gene, CDR1 is SQVTM and CDR2 is ANQGSEA. The CDR3 length is 13 residues.

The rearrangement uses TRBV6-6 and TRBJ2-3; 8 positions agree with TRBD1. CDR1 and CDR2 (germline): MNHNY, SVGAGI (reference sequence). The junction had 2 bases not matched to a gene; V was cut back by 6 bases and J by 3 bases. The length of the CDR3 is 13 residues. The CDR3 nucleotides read TGTGCCAGCAGACAGGGGGAAACAGATACGCAGTATTTT. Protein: CASRQGETDTQYF.

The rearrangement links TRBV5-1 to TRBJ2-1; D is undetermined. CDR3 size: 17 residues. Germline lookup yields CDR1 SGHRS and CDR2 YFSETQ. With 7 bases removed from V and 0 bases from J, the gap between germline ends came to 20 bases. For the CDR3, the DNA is TGCGCCAGCTCCCCCCCCCGACTGATGAGCTCCTACAATGAGCAGTTCTTC. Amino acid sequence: CASSPPRLMSSYNEQFF.

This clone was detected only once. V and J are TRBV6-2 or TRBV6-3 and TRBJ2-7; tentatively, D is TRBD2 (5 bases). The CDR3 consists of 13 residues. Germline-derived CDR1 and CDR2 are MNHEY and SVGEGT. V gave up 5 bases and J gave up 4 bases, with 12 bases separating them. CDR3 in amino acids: CASSQDGVYEQYF. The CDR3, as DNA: TGTGCCAGCAGTCAGGACGGGGTTTACGAGCAGTACTTC.

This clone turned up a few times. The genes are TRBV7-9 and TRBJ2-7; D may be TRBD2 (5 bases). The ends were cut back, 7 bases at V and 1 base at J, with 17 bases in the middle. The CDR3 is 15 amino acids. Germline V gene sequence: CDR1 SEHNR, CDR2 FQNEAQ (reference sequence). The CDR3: CASNPGNILSYEQYF. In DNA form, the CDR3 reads TGTGCCAGCAACCCCGGGAATATTCTTTCCTACGAGCAGTACTTC.

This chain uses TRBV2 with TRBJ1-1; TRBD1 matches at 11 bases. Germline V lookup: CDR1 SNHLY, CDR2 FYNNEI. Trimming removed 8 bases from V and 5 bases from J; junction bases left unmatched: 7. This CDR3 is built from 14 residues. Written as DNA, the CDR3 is TGTGCCAGCGCTGGACAGGGGGCGAAGACTGAAGCTTTCTTT. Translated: CASAGQGAKTEAFF.

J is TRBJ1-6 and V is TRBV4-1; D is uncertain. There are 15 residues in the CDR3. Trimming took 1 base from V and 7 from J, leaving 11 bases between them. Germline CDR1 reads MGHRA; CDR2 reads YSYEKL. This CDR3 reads CASSQGPRNNSPLHF. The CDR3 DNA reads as TGCGCCAGCAGCCAAGGCCCCAGGAACAATTCACCCCTCCACTTT.

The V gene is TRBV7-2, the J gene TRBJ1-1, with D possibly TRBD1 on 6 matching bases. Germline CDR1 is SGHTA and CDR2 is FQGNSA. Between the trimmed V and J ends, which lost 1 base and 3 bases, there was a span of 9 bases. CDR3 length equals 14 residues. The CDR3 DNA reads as TGTGCCAGCAGCTTAGGGGCAGGGGACACTGAAGCTTTCTTT. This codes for CASSLGAGDTEAFF. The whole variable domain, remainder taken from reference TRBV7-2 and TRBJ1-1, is GAGVSQSPSNKVTEKGKDVELRCDPISGHTALYWYRQSLGQGLEFLIYFQGNSAPDKSGLPSDRFSAERTGGSVSTLTIQRTQQEDSAVYLCASSLGAGDTEAFFGQGTRLTVV.

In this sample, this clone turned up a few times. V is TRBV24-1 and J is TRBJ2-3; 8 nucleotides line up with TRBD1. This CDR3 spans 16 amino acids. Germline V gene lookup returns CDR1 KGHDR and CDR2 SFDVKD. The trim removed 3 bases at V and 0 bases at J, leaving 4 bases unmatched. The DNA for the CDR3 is TGTGCCACCAGTGATCCGAGGGACAGGAGCACAGATACGCAGTATTTT. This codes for CATSDPRDRSTDTQYF.